The T cell receptor (beta chain) described here comes from a study of T-cell memory formation after mild COVID-19. This clonotype was detected ten times or more. The J segment lost 3 bases and the V segment lost 4 bases, leaving 5 bases of the junction unmatched. The CDR3 has 15 residues. The germline V gene encodes CDR1 SEHNR and CDR2 FQNEAQ (reference sequence). Each CDR3 protein is one row after TCRdb ran MiXCR on the 5' RACE reads. The sample includes 120,000 to 150,000 distinct CDR3 sequences, roughly 6.2% of them seen just once. The receptor was derived from an adult woman who had mild COVID-19 (a few samples of this study predate the infection). Cell type and time point are not known. The sequenced material came from PBMCs or a T cell subset sorted from them (not recorded which). V and J are TRBV7-9 and TRBJ2-7, with 11 bases fitting TRBD2. CDR3 in DNA: TGTGCCAGCAGCTCCAGACTAGCGGGAATCTACGAGCAGTACTTC. Protein product: CASSSRLAGIYEQYF.